This T cell receptor (beta chain) was identified during a study of Ad26.COV2.S vaccination and SARS-CoV-2 variants. Clones were sequenced by immunoSEQ multiplex PCR, and TCRdb holds only the in-frame ones, with some missing. The sample shows over 350,000 clones, around 85% of them seen only once. CDR3 length equals 15 residues. Trimming took 3 bases from V and 2 from J, leaving 12 bases between them. Germline CDR1 and CDR2: LNHNV and YYDKDF (reference sequence). Noted treatment: around 19 received Ad26.COV2.S at low or high dose, single or two shots; about 5 received placebo; per-sample allocation not given. Day 63 after the first injection of vaccine or placebo was the sampling time.

This rearrangement joins TRBV15 to TRBJ2-3; D is ambiguous. Specimen: peripheral blood, collected in a trial of Ad26.COV2.S vaccine versus placebo. The sequence derives from a person between 18 and 59 years old who received the Ad26.COV2.S COVID-19 vaccine or a placebo. In nucleotides, the CDR3 is TGTGCCACCAGCAGGACCGATATGTTCACAGATACGCAGTATTTT. Its translation: CATSRTDMFTDTQYF.